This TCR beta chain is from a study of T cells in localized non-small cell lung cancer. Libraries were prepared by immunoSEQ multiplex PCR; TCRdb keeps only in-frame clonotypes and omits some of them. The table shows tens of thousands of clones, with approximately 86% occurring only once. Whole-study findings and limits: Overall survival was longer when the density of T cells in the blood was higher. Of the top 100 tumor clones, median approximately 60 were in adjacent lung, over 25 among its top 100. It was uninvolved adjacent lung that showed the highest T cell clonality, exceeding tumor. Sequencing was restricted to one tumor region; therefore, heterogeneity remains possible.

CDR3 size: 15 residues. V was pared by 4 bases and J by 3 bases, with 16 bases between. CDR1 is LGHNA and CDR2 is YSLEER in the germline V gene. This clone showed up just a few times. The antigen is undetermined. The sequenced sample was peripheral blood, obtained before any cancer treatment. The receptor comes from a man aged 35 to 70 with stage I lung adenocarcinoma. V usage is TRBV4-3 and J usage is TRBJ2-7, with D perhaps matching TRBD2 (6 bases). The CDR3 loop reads CASSPSPGTFYEQYF. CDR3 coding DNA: TGCGCCAGCAGCCCCTCCCCCGGGACTTTCTACGAGCAGTACTTC.